This T cell receptor beta chain was observed in a study of CD8+ T cells in alopecia areata (dated 2018 in TCRdb). Study-wide context: High-throughput TCRbeta sequencing was used to examine T cell clonal expansion in alopecia areata in both the C3H/HeJ mouse model and human patients. RNA was extracted with the PAXgene miRNA kit for fixed scalp, the miRNeasy kit for PBMCs, and the RNeasy kit for mouse skin. Scalp clonality was compared among normal scalp (n=4), patchy alopecia areata scalp (n=8), and alopecia totalis/universalis scalp (n=8). In humans, TCRbeta sequencing was performed on scalp tissue and on sorted CD4+ and CD8+ peripheral blood T cells from healthy controls and from patients with patchy or totalis/universalis alopecia areata. TCRbeta CDR3 regions were amplified by immunoSEQ multiplex PCR with 35 Vbeta forward and 13 Jbeta reverse primers.

Library method: the immunoSEQ multiplex PCR assay. RNA was extracted from all samples and reverse transcribed into cDNA, which served as template for TCR sequencing. First-strand cDNA was synthesized using SuperScript III with a 2:1 mix of oligo-dT and random hexamers. A synthetic immune receptor repertoire was used to assess amplification bias, and residual bias was removed computationally. As for how the authors treated the data: Raw reads were preprocessed for error removal, and CDR3 was defined according to IMGT conventions as running from the conserved cysteine to phenylalanine. Clonality was computed by normalizing Shannon entropy by log2 of the number of productive unique TCRs and subtracting the result from 1. CD4 or CD8 identity of scalp clones was inferred by cross-referencing scalp TCRbeta sequences with sorted blood CD4 and CD8 repertoires. The clones in this table, taken by TCRdb from immuneACCESS, are in-frame only. Not every clone is retained; where verified, under half of the shortfall comes from an unresolved V gene, and the cause of the rest is unknown. D and trimming were read from the DNA, whereas the V and J calls and clone size are those reported in that table. For this sample there are about 110,000 clones; approximately 59% appear just once. Approximately 22% of the sample goes to the ten largest clones.

CDR1 and CDR2 (MGHRA, YSYEKL) derive from the germline V gene. From the cysteine up to the phenylalanine, the CDR3 has a length of 15 residues. Only the CDR3 part of the read is kept: 45 bases, read in frame from the first base. V gives up 0 bases and J gives up 3 bases, and the segment between their germline ends measures 11 bases. For this clone: The specificity of this receptor is unknown. No much larger clonotype is one base removed from it; base qualities were not supplied.

The full study reports these points: Compared with mice, TCR sequences shared between patients were less clear, possibly partly because of HLA diversity across the patient population. Compared with normal scalp, lesional scalp had higher clonality and more expanded CD8+ clones, particularly in alopecia totalis/universalis, a pattern that suggests antigenic drive. Scalp TCR repertoire analysis is complicated because resident alphabeta T cells in normal human skin are also sequenced, whereas mouse skin is dominated by gammadelta T cells.

After PBMCs were isolated by density centrifugation and stained for CD3, CD4 and CD8, a FACSAria was used to sort CD4+ and CD8+ T cells. Scalp biopsies and blood samples were provided by unaffected controls. This TCR derives from a human donor in good health. The sequenced sample was CD8+ T cells sorted from blood. Recombination connected TRBV4-1 to TRBJ1-2, with a tentative D gene TRBD1 over 5 matching bases. The CDR3 protein sequence reads: CASSQDPGMDYGYTF. The bases are TGCGCCAGCAGCCAAGATCCAGGGATGGACTATGGCTACACCTTC.